These 13 T cell receptor beta chains were sequenced from one sample in a study of T cell repertoires in cytomegalovirus infection. MiXCR was run by TCRdb on the reads, yielding one entry per CDR3 protein. Of a few hundred thousand distinct CDR3 sequences in the sample, around 9% were seen once. Input material: PBMCs. These receptors all come from a human donor in good health (CMV status not recorded). Some clones in this sample may be carry-over from other donors' samples.

This clonotype occurred many times. The chain recombines TRBV20-1 with TRBJ2-7; D ambiguous. The CDR3 runs 13 residues. The ends were cut back, 6 bases at V and 6 bases at J, with 18 bases in the middle. CDR1 DFQATT and CDR2 SNEGSKA come from the germline V gene (reference sequence). CDR3 DNA sequence: TGCAGTGCACCGCGCGAGCCCTTTCCCGAGCAGTACTTC. Its translation is CSAPREPFPEQYF.

This clonotype has a count of ten or more. This chain connects TRBV2 to TRBJ1-5; perhaps TRBD1 as D (6 bases). CDR1 and CDR2 (germline): SNHLY, FYNNEI. V lost 4 bases and J 7 bases, leaving 14 bases between the germline ends. This CDR3 is built from 14 residues. The CDR3: CASSVGTRNQPQHF. CDR3 in DNA: TGTGCCAGCAGTGTGGGGACAAGGAACCAGCCCCAGCATTTT.

This clonotype was detected many times. The chain recombines TRBV7-8 with TRBJ1-4; D perhaps matches TRBD1 (5 bases). The CDR3 runs to 16 residues. Germline CDR1 SGHVS, CDR2 FQNEAQ. V lost 5 bases and J 3 bases, leaving 16 bases between the germline ends. The CDR3 sequence: CASSPREGRSNEKLFF. The CDR3 DNA follows: TGTGCCAGCAGCCCCCGGGAGGGACGGTCTAATGAAAAACTGTTTTTT. Complete variable domain (other parts from reference TRBV7-8 and TRBJ1-4): GAGVSQSPRYKVAKRGQDVALRCDPISGHVSLFWYQQALGQGPEFLTYFQNEAQLDKSGLPSDRFFAERPEGSVSTLKIQRTQQEDSAVYLCASSPREGRSNEKLFFGSGTQLSVL.

In its sample, this clonotype was seen many times. The chain links TRBV7-2 to TRBJ1-1; D is uncertain. This CDR3 has 13 amino acids. V was pared by 6 bases and J by 0 bases, with 8 bases between. CDR1 is SGHTA and CDR2 is FQGNSA in the germline V gene. The CDR3 DNA reads as TGTGCCAGCAGACTCGAGATGAACACTGAAGCTTTCTTT. Amino acid sequence: CASRLEMNTEAFF.

J is TRBJ2-7 and V is TRBV20-1; TRBD1 aligns across 8 bases. The CDR3 length is 12 residues. After removal of 3 bases from V and 6 bases from J, the junction contained 4 bases not matched to a gene. Germline V gene sequence: CDR1 DFQATT, CDR2 SNEGSKA (reference sequence). The CDR3 DNA sequence: TGCAGTGCTAGGAGGACAGGGCCCGAGCAGTACTTC. It codes for CSARRTGPEQYF.

This clonotype was counted ten times or more. This chain links TRBV24-1 with TRBJ1-5; D gene uncertain. Trimming took 7 bases from V and 1 from J, leaving 10 bases between them. The CDR3 loop spans 14 amino acids. Germline loops: CDR1 KGHDR, CDR2 SFDVKD. The CDR3 DNA sequence: TGTGCCACCAGCGGGATTTTGAGCAATCAGCCCCAGCATTTT. Amino acids: CATSGILSNQPQHF.

This clonotype was picked up many times. The V gene is TRBV10-2, the J gene TRBJ1-1; TRBD1 might be the D (5 bases). V was pared by 2 bases and J by 1 base, with 14 bases between. The germline CDR1 and CDR2 sequences are WSHSY and SAAADI. CDR3 length: 16 residues. The DNA of the CDR3 is TGCGCCAGCAGTGAGCGACAGAACGGACGGAACACTGAAGCTTTCTTT. It translates to CASSERQNGRNTEAFF.

This clonotype was seen at least ten times. The chain carries TRBV7-2 and TRBJ2-1; TRBD2 aligns across 8 bases. This CDR3 spans 15 amino acids. V lost 5 bases to trimming and J lost 10 bases; unmatched junction nucleotides: 13. Germline-derived CDR1 and CDR2 are SGHTA and FQGNSA. The DNA for the CDR3 is TGTGCCAGCAGCCCCCTACCCCTTGCGGGAGGCGAGCAGTTCTTC. Its protein product is CASSPLPLAGGEQFF. The whole variable domain, filled in from reference TRBV7-2 and TRBJ2-1, reads GAGVSQSPSNKVTEKGKDVELRCDPISGHTALYWYRQSLGQGLEFLIYFQGNSAPDKSGLPSDRFSAERTGGSVSTLTIQRTQQEDSAVYLCASSPLPLAGGEQFFGPGTRLTVL.

The chain recombines TRBV19 with TRBJ2-3; no clear D. CDR3 length: 11 amino acids. V lost 4 bases and J lost 7, with 6 bases in between. CDR1 is LNHDA, CDR2 SQIVND, per germline (reference sequence). The CDR3: CASSTGYTQYF. CDR3 DNA: TGTGCCAGTAGTACCGGGTATACGCAGTATTTT.

Only a few counts were recorded for this clonotype. V usage is TRBV7-4 and J usage is TRBJ2-3; 8 positions agree with TRBD1. The germline gives CDR1 SGHVT, CDR2 SQSDAQ. The CDR3 covers 14 residues. J lost 4 bases, V lost 3 bases, and 3 bases had no gene match. CDR3 residues: CASSLTGAADTQYF. For the CDR3, the DNA is TGTGCCAGCAGCTTGACAGGGGCGGCAGATACGCAGTATTTT.

The sample holds many counts of this clonotype. The genes are TRBV7-2 and TRBJ2-1; weak D call: TRBD1 (7 bases). Germline V gives CDR1 SGHTA, CDR2 FQGNSA. V was cut by 5 bases and J by 4 bases, with 24 bases left in between. CDR3 length: 18 amino acids. CDR3 nucleotide sequence: TGTGCCAGCAGCCCCCGGACAGGAGGGCTAGCGCCGTACAATGAGCAGTTCTTC. This gives the protein CASSPRTGGLAPYNEQFF.

Written as DNA, the CDR3 is TGCAGTGCACCGACTAGCGGGAGGGTGGATACGCAGTATTTT. Translating it yields CSAPTSGRVDTQYF. V is TRBV20-1 and J is TRBJ2-3, with 14 bases fitting TRBD2. The CDR3 has 14 residues. V shed 6 bases and J 6 bases; nucleotides not matched to a gene: 5. CDR1 is DFQATT, CDR2 SNEGSKA, per germline (reference sequence).

Many counts were recorded for this clonotype. The chain recombines TRBV7-2 with TRBJ1-2; the match to TRBD1 covers 10 bases. The J segment lost 8 bases and the V segment lost 5 bases, leaving 5 bases of the junction unmatched. CDR3 length: 13 residues. The germline V gene has CDR1 SGHTA and CDR2 FQGNSA. The CDR3 is CASSQTGGVGYTF. The DNA for the CDR3 is TGTGCCAGCAGCCAGACAGGGGGCGTCGGCTACACCTTC.